These T cell receptor beta chains were read from a single sample in a study of blood T cell repertoires in COVID-19. Clones were read by immunoSEQ multiplex PCR, and TCRdb kept only the in-frame ones, dropping some. The sample includes about 49,000 clones, about four fifths seen only once; the top ten take about 22%. The sample taken for sequencing was peripheral blood. These receptors came from a woman aged 80 or over with COVID-19, enrolled during active disease. Each CDR3 is given with its conserved first and last residue. D genes are given only for firm matches. The size entry is marked missing in some rows and otherwise reads once, few, many or a size class.

size	length	D	J	V	CDR3	DNA
NA	16	TRBD2	TRBJ2-1	TRBV24-1	CATSPGLAGYAGEQFF	TGTGCCACCAGTCCCGGACTAGCGGGATACGCGGGTGAGCAGTTCTTC
NA	14	NA	TRBJ1-2	TRBV18	CASSPPQGIYGYTF	TGTGCCAGCTCACCACCACAGGGAATTTATGGCTACACCTTC
NA	13	NA	TRBJ2-5	TRBV18	CASSGDNQETQYF	TGTGCCAGCTCTGGGGACAACCAAGAGACCCAGTACTTC
NA	14	TRBD2	TRBJ2-5	TRBV11-2	CASSWADGGETQYF	TGTGCCAGCAGCTGGGCGGACGGGGGGGAGACCCAGTACTTC
NA	15	NA	TRBJ1-3	TRBV4-1	CASSQGIGSGNTIYF	TGCGCCAGCAGCCAAGGGATTGGGAGTGGAAACACCATATATTTT
NA	15	TRBD2	TRBJ2-5	TRBV19	CASRQGAGLGETQYF	TGTGCCAGTAGACAAGGAGCGGGATTGGGGGAGACCCAGTACTTC
NA	14	NA	TRBJ2-3	TRBV3-1/TRBV3-2	CASSAGRGLTTQYF	TGTGCCAGCAGCGCTGGCAGGGGCCTCACCACGCAGTATTTT
NA	13	NA	TRBJ2-5	TRBV12-3/TRBV12-4	CASSLWPQETQYF	TGTGCCAGCAGTTTATGGCCACAAGAGACCCAGTACTTC
NA	19	TRBD2	TRBJ2-1	TRBV3-1/TRBV3-2	CASSQWGGQSSGRANEQFF	TGTGCCAGCAGCCAATGGGGAGGGCAGTCTAGCGGGAGGGCCAATGAGCAGTTCTTC
NA	15	TRBD1	TRBJ2-3	TRBV9	CASSYYDRGQDTQYF	TGTGCCAGCAGCTATTACGACAGGGGGCAAGATACGCAGTATTTT
NA	15	TRBD1	TRBJ2-2	TRBV5-1	CASSLGQRNTGELFF	TGCGCCAGCAGCCTGGGACAGCGTAACACCGGGGAGCTGTTTTTT
once	14	NA	TRBJ2-3	TRBV28	CASTRRTSTDTQYF	TGTGCCAGCACGAGGAGAACTAGCACAGATACGCAGTATTTT
NA	18	NA	TRBJ1-5	TRBV6-6	CASSPQKKTGTVNQPQHF	TGTGCCAGCAGTCCACAGAAAAAAACAGGGACGGTCAATCAGCCCCAGCATTTT
once	15	NA	TRBJ2-5	TRBV6-5	CASSYGGAGTETQYF	TGTGCCAGCAGTTACGGCGGGGCGGGTACGGAGACCCAGTACTTC
NA	14	NA	TRBJ1-5	TRBV7-9	CASSLGHGNQPQHF	TGTGCCAGCAGCTTAGGTCATGGCAATCAGCCCCAGCATTTT
NA	14	NA	TRBJ2-7	TRBV7-2	CASSLALLRGEQYF	TGTGCCAGCAGCTTAGCATTGTTGCGGGGAGAGCAGTACTTC
NA	17	TRBD1	TRBJ1-5	TRBV19	CASSPGTGKTGNQPQHF	TGTGCCAGTAGCCCCGGGACAGGGAAGACGGGCAATCAGCCCCAGCATTTT
NA	15	NA	TRBJ2-1	TRBV19	CASSRVGGSYNEQFF	TGTGCCAGTAGTAGGGTGGGGGGCTCCTACAATGAGCAGTTCTTC
NA	16	NA	TRBJ1-3	TRBV28	CASSQGNRYSGNTIYF	TGTGCCAGCAGCCAAGGTAACAGGTACTCTGGAAACACCATATATTTT
NA	15	TRBD2	TRBJ2-7	TRBV7-2	CASNPRTSGSSEQYF	TGTGCCAGCAACCCCCGGACTAGCGGATCAAGCGAGCAGTACTTC
NA	13	TRBD1	TRBJ1-4	TRBV25-1	CASRDRINEKLFF	TGTGCCAGCCGGGACAGGATTAATGAAAAACTGTTTTTT
NA	15	NA	TRBJ1-2	TRBV13	CASSPRDTEGYGYTF	TGTGCCAGCAGCCCCCGGGACACCGAAGGGTATGGCTACACCTTC
NA	14	NA	TRBJ2-3	TRBV11-3	CASSFSGSTDTQYF	TGTGCCAGCAGTTTTAGCGGCTCCACAGATACGCAGTATTTT
NA	13	NA	TRBJ1-1	TRBV12-5	CASGLVTITEAFF	TGTGCTAGTGGTTTGGTTACTATCACTGAAGCTTTCTTT
once	16	NA	TRBJ1-5	TRBV7-2	CASSRNGQGTAQPQHF	TGTGCCAGCAGCCGGAATGGGCAGGGAACGGCTCAGCCCCAGCATTTT
NA	12	NA	TRBJ2-2	TRBV5-5	CASSSNTGELFF	TGTGCCAGCAGCTCAAACACCGGGGAGCTGTTTTTT
NA	15	NA	TRBJ1-1	TRBV7-9	CASSLGIAASTEAFF	TGTGCCAGCAGCTTAGGGATAGCTGCAAGCACTGAAGCTTTCTTT
NA	14	NA	TRBJ1-2	TRBV6-5	CASSIYRGIGGYTF	TGTGCCAGCAGTATCTACCGGGGGATCGGTGGCTACACCTTC
NA	13	NA	TRBJ1-1	TRBV28	CASSLGGGTEAFF	TGTGCCAGCAGCCTGGGGGGAGGGACTGAAGCTTTCTTT
NA	15	NA	TRBJ2-3	TRBV2	CASMFSSGFGDTQYF	TGTGCCAGCATGTTCAGCTCAGGATTCGGAGATACGCAGTATTTT
NA	13	NA	TRBJ1-1	TRBV2	CASSVQGYTEAFF	TGTGCCAGCAGTGTCCAGGGTTACACTGAAGCTTTCTTT
NA	11	NA	TRBJ2-1	TRBV12-3/TRBV12-4	CASSSGNEQFF	TGTGCCAGCAGCTCCGGCAATGAGCAGTTCTTC
NA	13	NA	TRBJ2-2	TRBV7-9	CASRDHSTGELFF	TGTGCCAGCCGTGACCACAGCACCGGGGAGCTGTTTTTT
NA	12	TRBD1	TRBJ2-7	TRBV6-5	CASAGQGIEQYF	TGTGCCAGCGCTGGACAGGGCATCGAGCAGTACTTC
once	15	TRBD1	TRBJ1-5	TRBV28	CASSSRDRSNQPQHF	TGTGCCAGCAGTTCCCGGGACAGGAGCAATCAGCCCCAGCATTTT
NA	15	NA	TRBJ2-3	TRBV5-1	CASSFQGLVTDTQYF	TGCGCCAGCAGCTTCCAAGGACTGGTCACAGATACGCAGTATTTT
NA	14	NA	TRBJ2-3	TRBV3-1/TRBV3-2	CASSKQGSTDTQYF	TGTGCCAGCAGCAAACAGGGAAGCACAGATACGCAGTATTTT
NA	16	NA	TRBJ1-5	TRBV19	CASSSPRESSNQPQHF	TGTGCCAGTAGCTCCCCCCGGGAAAGTAGCAATCAGCCCCAGCATTTT
few	15	NA	TRBJ2-1	TRBV19	CASSIRGPSYNEQFF	TGTGCCAGTAGTATACGCGGGCCCTCCTACAATGAGCAGTTCTTC
medium-sized	14	NA	TRBJ2-5	TRBV24-1	CATSDPDSSETQYF	TGTGCCACCAGTGATCCTGACAGTTCGGAGACCCAGTACTTC
NA	14	NA	TRBJ2-5	TRBV5-1	CASSELTDQETQYF	TGCGCCAGCAGCGAGCTGACAGACCAAGAGACCCAGTACTTC
NA	13	NA	TRBJ2-2	TRBV25-1	CASSEYRTGELFF	TGTGCCAGCAGTGAATATCGCACCGGGGAGCTGTTTTTT
NA	15	TRBD2	TRBJ2-5	TRBV19	CASSVLAGGGETQYF	TGTGCCAGTAGTGTTCTAGCGGGGGGCGGGGAGACCCAGTACTTC
NA	14	NA	TRBJ1-1	TRBV4-2	CASSPYGVGTEAFF	TGTGCCAGCAGCCCCTACGGAGTGGGCACTGAAGCTTTCTTT
NA	15	NA	TRBJ1-3	TRBV7-2	CASSLGGQRGNTIYF	TGTGCCAGCAGCTTGGGCGGACAGAGAGGAAACACCATATATTTT